Listed here are 31 T cell receptor beta chains from one sample, sequenced in a study of blood T cell repertoires in COVID-19. Clones were read by immunoSEQ multiplex PCR, and TCRdb kept only the in-frame ones, dropping some. The table records some 120,000 clones, roughly 72% of them present only once. The sample consisted of peripheral blood. All receptors derive from a human donor in a cohort sampled during active COVID-19.

V is TRBV7-2 and J is TRBJ1-4; D not certain. CDR3 size: 17 residues. Germline CDR1 is SGHTA and CDR2 is FQGNSA. V lost 1 base, J lost 0 bases, and 12 bases lay in between. CDR3 sequence: CASSLGIGGTTNEKLFF. For the CDR3, the DNA is TGTGCCAGCAGCTTAGGGATAGGCGGGACAACTAATGAAAAACTGTTTTTT.

In its sample, this clone was seen many times. V usage is TRBV4-1 and J usage is TRBJ1-2; the D gene is possibly TRBD1 (5 bases). Germline V gives CDR1 MGHRA, CDR2 YSYEKL. Trimming removed 1 base at V and 5 bases at J, with 14 bases between. CDR3 size: 15 residues. The CDR3 sequence: CASSQGGREGYGYTF. Here the CDR3 DNA reads TGCGCCAGCAGCCAAGGAGGGAGGGAGGGGTATGGCTACACCTTC.

Written as DNA, the CDR3 is TGTGCCAGCAGATACAGGGTCTTAGGCTACGAGCAGTACTTC. Amino acid sequence: CASRYRVLGYEQYF. The chain is built from TRBV5-6 and TRBJ2-7, with a weak D call TRBD1 (6 bases). Germline V gene sequence: CDR1 SGHDT, CDR2 YYEEEE. V was clipped by 5 bases and J by 3 bases, with 15 bases between them. The CDR3 consists of 14 residues.

V is TRBV12-3 or TRBV12-4 and J is TRBJ1-1, with D uncertain. The length of the CDR3 is 12 residues. The V end was cut by 8 bases, the J end by 1 base, with 8 bases between. CDR3 nucleotide sequence: TGTGCCAGCCAGGCCGGGAACACTGAAGCTTTCTTT. This translates into CASQAGNTEAFF.

The genes are TRBV10-3 and TRBJ1-1; D might be TRBD1 (5 bases). V lost 0 bases to trimming and J lost 3 bases, with 8 bases between them. The CDR3 is 14 residues long. CDR1 ENHRY and CDR2 SYGVKD come from the germline V gene. The CDR3 sequence is CAISESGGYTEAFF. The CDR3 DNA sequence: TGTGCCATCAGTGAGTCGGGGGGTTACACTGAAGCTTTCTTT.

The chain couples TRBV29-1 to TRBJ2-7, with 7 nucleotides matching TRBD2. Germline V CDR1 and CDR2: SQVTM, ANQGSEA. This CDR3 spans 13 amino acids. Trimming at V came to 4 bases and at J to 0 bases, leaving 3 bases not matched to a gene. The CDR3 loop is CSVAPGGSYEQYF. DNA of the CDR3: TGCAGCGTTGCTCCGGGAGGCTCCTACGAGCAGTACTTC.

The chain carries TRBV4-1 and TRBJ2-1, with 10 bases identical to TRBD2. Germline CDR1 is MGHRA and CDR2 is YSYEKL. Losses at the gene ends were 0 bases for V and 2 bases for J; bases not matched to a gene: 1. The CDR3 extends over 16 amino acids. CDR3 loop: CASSQETSGAYNEQFF. In nucleotides, the CDR3 is TGCGCCAGCAGCCAAGAAACTAGCGGGGCCTACAATGAGCAGTTCTTC.

This rearrangement joins TRBV7-9 to TRBJ2-3, with D perhaps TRBD2 (6 bases). Between the trimmed V and J ends, which lost 5 bases and 0 bases, there was a span of 15 bases. The CDR3 totals 16 residues. Germline V CDR1 and CDR2: SEHNR, FQNEAQ (reference sequence). CDR3 coding DNA: TGTGCCAGCAGCCGAGGAGCGGGCGCTAGCACAGATACGCAGTATTTT. Residues: CASSRGAGASTDTQYF.

The rearrangement links TRBV6-5 to TRBJ2-1, with D perhaps matching TRBD2 (5 bases). Trimming removed 7 bases from V and 2 bases from J, with 9 bases in between. Germline V gene data show CDR1 as MNHEY and CDR2 as SVGAGI. This CDR3 has 13 residues. CDR3 loop: CASKDYTYNEQFF. CDR3 in DNA: TGTGCCAGCAAAGACTACACCTACAATGAGCAGTTCTTC.

This rearrangement joins TRBV9 to TRBJ2-3; 11 bases line up with TRBD2. V lost 4 bases to trimming and J lost 0 bases; unmatched junction nucleotides: 4. The CDR3 has 16 residues. The germline gives CDR1 SGDLS, CDR2 YYNGEE. The CDR3 here is CASSPLAGGSTDTQYF. CDR3 bases: TGTGCCAGCAGCCCCTTAGCGGGGGGGAGCACAGATACGCAGTATTTT.

Remarks on this clone: Other DNA sequences in the sample encode the same CDR3. The chain carries TRBV7-9 and TRBJ1-2; TRBD1 matches at 7 bases. The CDR3 is made up of 13 amino acids. Germline assignment: CDR1 SEHNR and CDR2 FQNEAQ (reference sequence). Germline trimming cut 5 bases from V and 2 bases from J; bases unmatched to any gene: 2. The CDR3, as DNA: TGTGCCAGCAGCCTGGGACAGAACTATGGCTACACCTTC. Amino acid sequence: CASSLGQNYGYTF.

This clone occurred many times. The gene calls are TRBV2 and TRBJ2-7; D is possibly TRBD2 (5 bases). In germline, CDR1 is SNHLY, CDR2 FYNNEI. V shed 6 bases and J shed 0 bases, with 15 bases lying between them. The CDR3 totals 15 residues. CDR3 loop: CASSRGSEASYEQYF. CDR3 nucleotide sequence: TGTGCCAGCAGCAGAGGGTCCGAGGCCTCCTACGAGCAGTACTTC.

The chain carries TRBV15 and TRBJ2-2; D might be TRBD2 (7 bases). Germline assignment: CDR1 LNHNV and CDR2 YYDKDF (reference sequence). Trimming cost V 6 bases and J 6 bases, with 14 bases left between them. CDR3 length: 14 amino acids. The CDR3 protein is CATSQVGGPGELFF. CDR3 in DNA: TGTGCCACCAGTCAGGTCGGGGGGCCCGGGGAGCTGTTTTTT.

The V and J genes are TRBV6-5 and TRBJ1-1; D gene ambiguous. The germline gives CDR1 MNHEY, CDR2 SVGAGI. Trimming stripped 5 bases from V and 4 bases from J, with 11 bases between. The CDR3 runs 13 residues. CDR3 nucleotides: TGTGCCAGCAGTCCCCTAAGAAGCACTGAAGCTTTCTTT. The encoded protein is CASSPLRSTEAFF.

V gene TRBV5-1 combines with J gene TRBJ2-1, with D perhaps matching TRBD1 (5 bases). V was trimmed by 4 bases and J by 8 bases, leaving 16 bases between them. This CDR3 comprises 14 residues. Germline V gene lookup returns CDR1 SGHRS and CDR2 YFSETQ. In DNA, the CDR3 is TGCGCCAGCAGCCAGGGCCATATGAACGATGAGCAGTTCTTC. Translation: CASSQGHMNDEQFF.

This clone has at least ten counts. The V call is TRBV5-1, the J call TRBJ1-1; no clear D. Per the germline V gene, CDR1 is SGHRS and CDR2 is YFSETQ. The CDR3 has 17 amino acids. V was pared by 0 bases and J by 0 bases, with 15 bases between. CDR3 DNA sequence: TGCGCCAGCAGCTTGGCGTCCGGGGTGTTAGTGAACACTGAAGCTTTCTTT. Its protein product is CASSLASGVLVNTEAFF.

The chain links TRBV5-4 to TRBJ1-2; no reliable D call. Germline V gene sequence: CDR1 SGHNT, CDR2 YYREEE (reference sequence). V was clipped by 3 bases and J by 0 bases, with 9 bases between them. The CDR3 has 14 residues. The CDR3 is CASSSVGANYGYTF. The CDR3 DNA follows: TGTGCCAGCAGCTCGGTTGGAGCTAACTATGGCTACACCTTC.

The chain carries TRBV29-1 and TRBJ1-2; D call uncertain. Looked up from germline, CDR1 is SQVTM and CDR2 is ANQGSEA. Trimming removed 8 bases at V and 6 bases at J, with 16 bases between. The CDR3 extends over 12 amino acids. The CDR3 loop is CSIVEGFDGYTF. The CDR3 region has the DNA TGCAGCATCGTTGAGGGATTCGATGGCTACACCTTC.

This rearrangement joins TRBV2 to TRBJ2-3; 9 bases match TRBD1. The germline CDR1 and CDR2 sequences are SNHLY and FYNNEI. The trim removed 7 bases at V and 0 bases at J, leaving 5 bases unmatched. The CDR3 sequence is 15 residues long. This CDR3 reads CASTKDRGSTDTQYF. In DNA form, the CDR3 reads TGTGCCAGCACCAAGGACAGGGGCAGCACAGATACGCAGTATTTT. The whole variable domain, filled in from reference TRBV2 and TRBJ2-3, reads EPEVTQTPSHQVTQMGQEVILRCVPISNHLYFYWYRQILGQKVEFLVSFYNNEISEKSEIFDDQFSVERPDGSNFTLKIRSTKLEDSAMYFCASTKDRGSTDTQYFGPGTRLTVL.

The V call is TRBV5-1, the J call TRBJ1-1, with no clear D. Germline CDR1 reads SGHRS; CDR2 reads YFSETQ. The germline V and J ends were trimmed by 4 bases and 5 bases, with 15 bases remaining between them. The CDR3 length is 14 residues. The CDR3 coding sequence is TGCGCCAGCAGCAGTGCAGGAGGTAAGACTGAAGCTTTCTTT. Its translation is CASSSAGGKTEAFF.

The chain joins TRBV7-9 to TRBJ1-5; possibly TRBD1 for D (5 bases). Germline loops: CDR1 SEHNR, CDR2 FQNEAQ (reference sequence). V lost 5 bases to trimming and J lost 2 bases, with 13 bases between them. The CDR3 is 15 residues long. For the CDR3, the DNA is TGTGCCAGCAGCGCCATGGGAGGGGGCAATCAGCCCCAGCATTTT. Protein sequence: CASSAMGGGNQPQHF.

The V gene is TRBV6-5, the J gene TRBJ1-2; D perhaps matches TRBD1 (5 bases). Germline V CDR1 and CDR2: MNHEY, SVGAGI. With 2 bases removed from V and 5 bases from J, the gap between germline ends came to 9 bases. The CDR3 loop spans 13 amino acids. The CDR3 is CASSYKAGYGYTF. CDR3 DNA sequence: TGTGCCAGCAGTTACAAGGCAGGGTATGGCTACACCTTC.

CDR3 region: CASSLSYDEQFF. The CDR3 DNA reads TGTGCCAGCAGTTTGAGTTACGATGAGCAGTTCTTC. This chain joins TRBV7-8 and TRBJ2-1; D remains ambiguous. Trimming removed 6 bases at V and 8 bases at J, with 11 bases between. CDR3 length: 12 amino acids. Germline V gene data show CDR1 as SGHVS and CDR2 as FQNEAQ. The whole variable domain, filled in from reference TRBV7-8 and TRBJ2-1, reads GAGVSQSPRYKVAKRGQDVALRCDPISGHVSLFWYQQALGQGPEFLTYFQNEAQLDKSGLPSDRFFAERPEGSVSTLKIQRTQQEDSAVYLCASSLSYDEQFFGPGTRLTVL.

The CDR3 DNA reads TGCGCCAGCAGCCAGGCTAGCGCGTTCACAGATACGCAGTATTTT. Protein product: CASSQASAFTDTQYF. The chain employs TRBV4-1 and TRBJ2-3, with D possibly TRBD2 on 6 matching bases. The CDR3 runs to 15 residues. Between the trimmed V and J ends, which lost 3 bases and 2 bases, there was a span of 12 bases. Germline CDR1 is MGHRA and CDR2 is YSYEKL.

This chain connects TRBV9 to TRBJ2-2; D might be TRBD2 (7 bases). The CDR3 sequence is 16 residues long. The germline V and J ends were trimmed by 1 base and 7 bases, with 17 bases remaining between them. From germline, CDR1 is SGDLS and CDR2 YYNGEE. The CDR3 nucleotides are TGTGCCAGCAGCGTATTGGCGGGGGCTCGAGACGGGGAGCTGTTTTTT. Its protein product is CASSVLAGARDGELFF.

This clone was observed a handful of times. The CDR3 sequence: CASSSGLVGQPQHF. In DNA, the CDR3 is TGTGCCAGCAGCTCCGGACTGGTGGGTCAGCCCCAGCATTTT. The V and J genes are TRBV5-6 and TRBJ1-5; D remains unclear. CDR3 length: 14 amino acids. V was pared by 3 bases and J by 6 bases, with 13 bases between. Germline lookup yields CDR1 SGHDT and CDR2 YYEEEE.

The V and J genes are TRBV3-1 (or the pseudogene TRBV3-2) and TRBJ1-1, with a tentative D call TRBD1 (5 bases). In germline, CDR1 is LGHDT, CDR2 YNNKEL (reference sequence). V lost 2 bases to trimming and J lost 4 bases, with 11 bases between them. The CDR3 covers 14 residues. The CDR3 DNA is TGTGCCAGCAGCCAACTAGGGGCCGGCACTGAAGCTTTCTTT. Its translation: CASSQLGAGTEAFF.

The V gene is TRBV19, the J gene TRBJ1-3; no firm D call. CDR1 LNHDA and CDR2 SQIVND come from the germline V gene (reference sequence). This CDR3 has 14 amino acids. The ends were cut back, 1 base at V and 0 bases at J, with 4 bases in the middle. Here the CDR3 reads CASSIVASGNTIYF. CDR3 in DNA: TGTGCCAGTAGTATAGTGGCCTCTGGAAACACCATATATTTT.

The chain combines TRBV7-8 with TRBJ2-1, with 7 bases lining up with TRBD1. Per germline, CDR1 SGHVS and CDR2 FQNEAQ. This CDR3 spans 16 amino acids. Trimming took 4 bases from V and 0 from J; bases not matched to a gene: 6. The CDR3 reads CASSSGQFSSYNEQFF. CDR3 in DNA: TGTGCCAGCAGCTCGGGACAGTTTAGCTCCTACAATGAGCAGTTCTTC.

This chain joins TRBV10-1 and TRBJ2-2, with 13 bases matching TRBD2. This CDR3 is 16 amino acids long. V lost 7 bases to trimming and J lost 3 bases; unmatched junction nucleotides: 5. Germline loops: CDR1 WNHNN, CDR2 SYGVQD (reference sequence). The CDR3 DNA reads as TGCGCCAGCACGACTAGCGGGGGGCAGGACACCGGGGAGCTGTTTTTT. Residues: CASTTSGGQDTGELFF.

The chain is built from TRBV9 and TRBJ1-4; no definite D call. Germline V lookup: CDR1 SGDLS, CDR2 YYNGEE. The CDR3 contains 15 residues. V lost 0 bases to trimming and J lost 7 bases, with 13 bases between them. DNA of the CDR3: TGTGCCAGCAGCGTAGCTACGGGAGGGTTTGAAAAACTGTTTTTT. As protein: CASSVATGGFEKLFF.